This T cell receptor beta chain is from a study of blood T cells in healthy people across ages. The second PCR ran roughly 6 to 11 cycles with a sample-barcoded 5' primer and J-beta primers. Using its own MiXCR run on the 5' RACE reads, TCRdb lists one record per CDR3 protein. The sample carries roughly 1.7 million distinct CDR3 sequences, roughly 30% recorded once. Ten or more counts support this clonotype. J gave up 3 bases and V 6 bases, and 8 bases lay outside the gene matches. The V gene's germline CDR1 is MNHEY and CDR2 SMNVEV (reference sequence). The CDR3 covers 14 residues. The chain recombines TRBV27 with TRBJ2-7; 7 nucleotides line up with TRBD2. Sequencing used blood. This TCR was sampled from a young woman in good health. CDR3 loop: CASRLTSVSYEQYF. Here the CDR3 DNA reads TGTGCCAGCAGACTTACTAGCGTTAGCTACGAGCAGTACTTC.